The source of this TCR beta chain is a study of shared clonotypes between healthy human individuals. Overall study findings and caveats: Sorted-subset samples were not fully sequenced, rarefaction indicated.

This clone was seen a single time. Its specificity is unknown. Selected positively for CCR7 and CD45RO-negative, naive CD8 cells excluded terminally differentiated effector memory CD45RA+ cells. Within Nashville, Tennessee resided all donors, each a Caucasian adult. Per the germline V gene, CDR1 is SEHNR and CDR2 is FQNEAQ (reference sequence). Trimming cost V 2 bases and J 0 bases, with 11 bases left between them. The CDR3 spans 15 residues. The authors' processing: ImmunoSEQ output held junction-only sequences without quality scores, so filtering differed. Clones were sequenced by immunoSEQ multiplex PCR, and TCRdb holds only the in-frame ones, with some missing. V, J and clone size derive from that table, while D and trimming were established from the DNA sequence. The sample records about 2 million clones, about 95% being singletons.

The chain couples TRBV7-9 to TRBJ2-7, with D possibly TRBD1 on 6 matching bases. Sequencing input: naive CD8+ T cells sorted from blood. The sequence derives from a man younger than 35 in good health. CDR3 sequence reads: CASSLTPDSSYEQYF. CDR3 nucleotide sequence: TGTGCCAGCAGCTTAACGCCGGACAGCTCCTACGAGCAGTACTTC.